This TCR beta chain was recovered during a study of brain T cells in children with intractable seizures. The sequenced cases were selected for having the highest brain T cell transcript signatures. The method was immunoSEQ multiplex PCR; TCRdb's version includes in-frame clones alone and lacks a portion of them. Of more than 40,000 clones listed, 90% are singletons. Trimming took 1 base from V and 5 from J, leaving 8 bases between them. Germline V gene sequence: CDR1 SGHAT, CDR2 FQNNGV. The CDR3 loop spans 13 amino acids. Remarks on this clone: No antigen is known for it.

Notes on the study in general: Patients' HCMV serostatus was unknown; virus specificity rests on CDR3 similarity alone. Absence of clones before surgery may stem from lower sequencing depth.

This receptor was obtained from a girl aged 2 to 9 with tuberous sclerosis and intractable seizures. The chain has TRBV11-2 and TRBJ1-2, with a tentative D call TRBD1 (5 bases). Sequenced here: peripheral blood, sampled at surgery. Here the CDR3 reads CASSLGQNYGYTF. The CDR3 DNA is TGTGCCAGCAGCTTAGGACAGAATTATGGCTACACCTTC. Full variable domain (remainder filled in from reference TRBV11-2 and TRBJ1-2): EAGVAQSPRYKIIEKRQSVAFWCNPISGHATLYWYQQILGQGPKLLIQFQNNGVVDDSQLPKDRFSAERLKGVDSTLKIQPAKLEDSAVYLCASSLGQNYGYTFGSGTRLTVV.